This T cell receptor (beta chain) is drawn from a study of blood T cell repertoires in COVID-19. About the research overall: Some COVID-19 samples were acute and others convalescent; all came from the United States, Italy and Spain. The cDNA or gDNA used as material had been derived from T cells, B-cell-depleted T cells, or PBMCs.

This clone was recorded once. Per the original data handling: Amplification from reference gene primers served as the basis for estimated nucleated cell counts. Measured with immunoSEQ multiplex PCR; TCRdb has only the in-frame clones, and not every one. V, J and clone size are taken as reported in that table, and D and trimming were inferred from the DNA itself. Among 200,000 to 300,000 clones, 70% to 80% were seen once, and the ten largest hold 3% to 3.5%. This TCR was sampled from a woman aged 80 or over with acute or convalescent COVID-19. Source material: peripheral blood.

The CDR3 nucleotides read TGCGCCAGCAGCGAACAACCGACGCGGTACAATGAGCAGTTCTTC. Translation: CASSEQPTRYNEQFF. V usage is TRBV5-1 and J usage is TRBJ2-1, with D uncertain. This CDR3 spans 15 amino acids. Germline CDR1 reads SGHRS; CDR2 reads YFSETQ. V was clipped by 4 bases and J by 4 bases, with 15 bases between them. The whole variable domain, remainder taken from reference TRBV5-1 and TRBJ2-1, is KAGVTQTPRYLIKTRGQQVTLSCSPISGHRSVSWYQQTPGQGLQFLFEYFSETQRNKGNFPGRFSGRQFSNSRSEMNVSTLELGDSALYLCASSEQPTRYNEQFFGPGTRLTVL.